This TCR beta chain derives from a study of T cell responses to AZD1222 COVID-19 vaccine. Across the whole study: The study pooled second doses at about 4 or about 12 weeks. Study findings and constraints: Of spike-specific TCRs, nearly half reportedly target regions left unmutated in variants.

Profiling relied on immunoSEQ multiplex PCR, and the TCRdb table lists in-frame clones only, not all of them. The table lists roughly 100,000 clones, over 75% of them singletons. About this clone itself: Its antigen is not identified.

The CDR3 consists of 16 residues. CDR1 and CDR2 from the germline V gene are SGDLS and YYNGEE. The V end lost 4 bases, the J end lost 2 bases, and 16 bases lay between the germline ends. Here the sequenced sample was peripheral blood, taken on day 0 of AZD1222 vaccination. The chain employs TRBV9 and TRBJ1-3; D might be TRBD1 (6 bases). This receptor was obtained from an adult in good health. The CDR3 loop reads CASSPQQGSPGNTIYF. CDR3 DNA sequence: TGTGCCAGCAGCCCCCAACAGGGATCCCCTGGAAACACCATATATTTT.